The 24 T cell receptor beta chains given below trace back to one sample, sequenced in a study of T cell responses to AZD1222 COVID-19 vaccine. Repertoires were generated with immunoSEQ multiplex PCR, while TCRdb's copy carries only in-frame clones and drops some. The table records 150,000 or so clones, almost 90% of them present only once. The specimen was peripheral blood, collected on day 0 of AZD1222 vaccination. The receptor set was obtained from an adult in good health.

This chain's CDR3 is CASSFPDSSEPYEQYF. The DNA for the CDR3 is TGTGCCAGCAGTTTTCCCGACAGTTCCGAACCCTACGAGCAGTACTTC. The chain recombines TRBV6-2 or TRBV6-3 with TRBJ2-7, with D perhaps matching TRBD1 (5 bases). The germline CDR1 and CDR2 sequences are MNHEY and SVGEGT. V lost 4 bases and J lost 2, with 18 bases in between. The CDR3 consists of 16 residues.

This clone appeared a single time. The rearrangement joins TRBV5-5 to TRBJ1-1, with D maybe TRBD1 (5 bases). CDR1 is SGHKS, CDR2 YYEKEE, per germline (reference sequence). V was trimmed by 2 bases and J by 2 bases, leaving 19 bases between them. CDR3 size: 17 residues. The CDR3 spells CASSLGGAGHVNTEAFF. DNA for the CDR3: TGTGCCAGCAGCTTAGGAGGGGCAGGGCACGTTAACACTGAAGCTTTCTTT.

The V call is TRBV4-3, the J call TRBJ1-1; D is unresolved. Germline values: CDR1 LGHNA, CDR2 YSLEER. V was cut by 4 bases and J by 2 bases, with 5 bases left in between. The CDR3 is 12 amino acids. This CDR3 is CASSLRNTEAFF. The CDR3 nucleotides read TGCGCCAGCAGCCTCCGAAACACTGAAGCTTTCTTT.

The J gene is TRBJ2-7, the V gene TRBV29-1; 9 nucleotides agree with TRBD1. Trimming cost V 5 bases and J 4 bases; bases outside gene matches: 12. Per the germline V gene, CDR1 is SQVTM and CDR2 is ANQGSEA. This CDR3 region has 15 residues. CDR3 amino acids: CSVRFRDREPYEQYF. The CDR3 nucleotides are TGCAGCGTTCGGTTCCGGGACAGGGAGCCTTACGAGCAGTACTTC.

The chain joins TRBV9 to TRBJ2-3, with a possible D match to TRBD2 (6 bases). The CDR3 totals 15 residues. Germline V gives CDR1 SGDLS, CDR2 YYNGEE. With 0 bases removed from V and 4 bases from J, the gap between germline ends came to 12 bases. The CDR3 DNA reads TGTGCCAGCAGCGTAGAGTCGGGAGTCCCAGATACGCAGTATTTT. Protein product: CASSVESGVPDTQYF.

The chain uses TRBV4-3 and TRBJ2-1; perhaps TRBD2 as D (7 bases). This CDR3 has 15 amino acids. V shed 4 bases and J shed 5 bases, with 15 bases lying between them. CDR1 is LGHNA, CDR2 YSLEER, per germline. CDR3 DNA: TGCGCCAGCAGCCTGGAGGGGGGGGCTCACAATGAGCAGTTCTTC. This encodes CASSLEGGAHNEQFF.

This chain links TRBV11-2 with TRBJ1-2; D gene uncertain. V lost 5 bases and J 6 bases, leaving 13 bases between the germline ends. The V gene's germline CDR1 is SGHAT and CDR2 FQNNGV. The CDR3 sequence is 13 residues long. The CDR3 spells CASSPQPGHGYTF. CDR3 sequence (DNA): TGTGCCAGCAGCCCACAACCCGGGCATGGCTACACCTTC.

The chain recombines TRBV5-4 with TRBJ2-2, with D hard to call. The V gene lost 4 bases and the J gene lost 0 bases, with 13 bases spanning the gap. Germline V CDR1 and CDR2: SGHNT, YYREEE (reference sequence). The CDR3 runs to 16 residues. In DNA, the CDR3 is TGTGCCAGCAGCCCCCAATGGTCAGCGAACACCGGGGAGCTGTTTTTT. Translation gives CASSPQWSANTGELFF.

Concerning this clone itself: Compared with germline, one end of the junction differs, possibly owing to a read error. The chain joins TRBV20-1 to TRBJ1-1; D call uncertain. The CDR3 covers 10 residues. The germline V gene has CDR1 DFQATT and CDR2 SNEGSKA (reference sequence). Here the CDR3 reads CSGENPEAFF. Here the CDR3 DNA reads TGCAGTGGGGAGAACCCTGAAGCTTTCTTT.

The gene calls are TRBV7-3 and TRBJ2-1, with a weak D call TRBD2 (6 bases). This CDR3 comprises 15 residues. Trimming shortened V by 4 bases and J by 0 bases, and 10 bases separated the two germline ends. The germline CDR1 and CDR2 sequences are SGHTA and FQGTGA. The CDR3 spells CASSSMGGSYNEQFF. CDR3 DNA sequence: TGTGCCAGCAGCTCAATGGGGGGCTCCTACAATGAGCAGTTCTTC.

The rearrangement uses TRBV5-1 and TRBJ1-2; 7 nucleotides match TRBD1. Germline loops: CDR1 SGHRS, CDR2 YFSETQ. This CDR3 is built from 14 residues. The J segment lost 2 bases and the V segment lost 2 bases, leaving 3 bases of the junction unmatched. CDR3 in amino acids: CASSFQDRNYGYTF. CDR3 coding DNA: TGCGCCAGCAGCTTTCAGGACAGGAACTATGGCTACACCTTC.

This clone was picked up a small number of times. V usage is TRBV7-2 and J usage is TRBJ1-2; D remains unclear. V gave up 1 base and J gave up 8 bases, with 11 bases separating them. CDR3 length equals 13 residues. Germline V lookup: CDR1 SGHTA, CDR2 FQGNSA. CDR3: CASSLVRTDGYTF. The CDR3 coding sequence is TGTGCCAGCAGCTTAGTGCGGACCGACGGCTACACCTTC.

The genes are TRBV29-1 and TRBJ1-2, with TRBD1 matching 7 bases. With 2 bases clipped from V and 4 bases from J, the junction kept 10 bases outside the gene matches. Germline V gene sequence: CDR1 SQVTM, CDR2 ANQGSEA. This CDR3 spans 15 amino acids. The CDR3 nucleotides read TGCAGCGTTGAACCCCAGACAGGGAGGAGCTATGGCTACACCTTC. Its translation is CSVEPQTGRSYGYTF.

The CDR3 nucleotides are TGTGCCAGCAGCTTAGGTGGGACAGGGGCTTTGAACACTGAAGCTTTCTTT. It specifies CASSLGGTGALNTEAFF. V usage is TRBV11-2 and J usage is TRBJ1-1, with 10 bases aligning to TRBD1. CDR1 is SGHAT, CDR2 FQNNGV, per germline. This CDR3 spans 17 amino acids. V was pared by 1 base and J by 0 bases, with 5 bases of the junction left unmatched.

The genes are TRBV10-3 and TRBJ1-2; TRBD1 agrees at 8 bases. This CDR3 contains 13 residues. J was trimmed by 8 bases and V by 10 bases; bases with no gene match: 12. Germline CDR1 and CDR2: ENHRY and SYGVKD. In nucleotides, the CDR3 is TGTGCCAGCCAGGGGACAGGCCTACAAGGCTACACCTTC. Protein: CASQGTGLQGYTF.

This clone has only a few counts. The CDR3, as DNA: TGTGCCAGCTCACCACAGGTAGAAGCTTTCTTT. Its protein is CASSPQVEAFF. The genes are TRBV18 and TRBJ1-1; D gene ambiguous. V was pared by 1 base and J by 8 bases, with 5 bases between. Germline assignment: CDR1 KGHSH and CDR2 LQKENI. The CDR3 is 11 residues long. Complete variable domain (other parts from reference TRBV18 and TRBJ1-1): NAGVMQNPRHLVRRRGQEARLRCSPMKGHSHVYWYRQLPEEGLKFMVYLQKENIIDESGMPKERFSAEFPKEGPSILRIQQVVRGDSAAYFCASSPQVEAFFGQGTRLTVV.

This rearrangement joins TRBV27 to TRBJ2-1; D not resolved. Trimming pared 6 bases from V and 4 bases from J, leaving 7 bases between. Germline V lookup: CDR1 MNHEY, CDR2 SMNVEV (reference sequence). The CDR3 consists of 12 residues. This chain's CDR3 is CASSWDYNEQFF. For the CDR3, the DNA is TGTGCCAGCAGCTGGGATTACAATGAGCAGTTCTTC.

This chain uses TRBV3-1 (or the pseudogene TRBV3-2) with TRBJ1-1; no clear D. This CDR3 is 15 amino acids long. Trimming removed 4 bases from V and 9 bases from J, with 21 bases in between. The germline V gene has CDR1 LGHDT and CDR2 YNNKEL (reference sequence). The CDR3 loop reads CASSPPREKGRQAFF. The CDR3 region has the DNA TGTGCCAGCAGCCCTCCCCGGGAAAAAGGGAGGCAAGCTTTCTTT.

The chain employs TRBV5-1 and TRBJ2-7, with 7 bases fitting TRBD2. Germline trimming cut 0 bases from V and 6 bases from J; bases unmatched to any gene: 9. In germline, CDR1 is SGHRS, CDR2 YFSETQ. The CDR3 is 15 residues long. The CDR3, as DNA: TGCGCCAGCAGCTTGGAAGGTGGGACTATGGGCGAGCAGTACTTC. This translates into CASSLEGGTMGEQYF.

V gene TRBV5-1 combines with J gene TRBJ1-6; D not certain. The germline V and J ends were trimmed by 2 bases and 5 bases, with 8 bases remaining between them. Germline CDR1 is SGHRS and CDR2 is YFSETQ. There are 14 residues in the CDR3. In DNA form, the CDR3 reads TGCGCCAGCAGCTTCGAGCGAGATAATTCACCCCTCCACTTT. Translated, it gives CASSFERDNSPLHF. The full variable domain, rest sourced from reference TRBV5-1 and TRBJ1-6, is KAGVTQTPRYLIKTRGQQVTLSCSPISGHRSVSWYQQTPGQGLQFLFEYFSETQRNKGNFPGRFSGRQFSNSRSEMNVSTLELGDSALYLCASSFERDNSPLHFGNGTRLTVT.

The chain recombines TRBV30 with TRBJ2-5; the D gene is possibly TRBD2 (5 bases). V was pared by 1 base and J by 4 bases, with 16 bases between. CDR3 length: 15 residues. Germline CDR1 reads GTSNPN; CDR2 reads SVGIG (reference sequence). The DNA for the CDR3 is TGTGCCTGGAGTGGGAGGCTTCCAGGAGTAGAGACCCAGTACTTC. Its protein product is CAWSGRLPGVETQYF.

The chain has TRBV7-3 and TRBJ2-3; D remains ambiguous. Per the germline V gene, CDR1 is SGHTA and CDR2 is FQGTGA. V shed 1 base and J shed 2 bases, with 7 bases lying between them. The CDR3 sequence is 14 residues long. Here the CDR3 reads CASSLIQDTDTQYF. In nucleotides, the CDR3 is TGTGCCAGCAGCTTAATCCAGGACACAGATACGCAGTATTTT.

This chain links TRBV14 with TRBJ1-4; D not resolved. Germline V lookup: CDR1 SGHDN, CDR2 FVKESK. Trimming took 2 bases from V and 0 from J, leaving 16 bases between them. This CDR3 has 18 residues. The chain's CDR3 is CASSQNVRDLATNEKLFF. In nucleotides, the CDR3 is TGTGCCAGCAGCCAAAACGTCCGAGATCTTGCAACTAATGAAAAACTGTTTTTT. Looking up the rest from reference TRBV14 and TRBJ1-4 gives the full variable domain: EAGVTQFPSHSVIEKGQTVTLRCDPISGHDNLYWYRRVMGKEIKFLLHFVKESKQDESGMPNNRFLAERTGGTYSTLKVQPAELEDSGVYFCASSQNVRDLATNEKLFFGSGTQLSVL.

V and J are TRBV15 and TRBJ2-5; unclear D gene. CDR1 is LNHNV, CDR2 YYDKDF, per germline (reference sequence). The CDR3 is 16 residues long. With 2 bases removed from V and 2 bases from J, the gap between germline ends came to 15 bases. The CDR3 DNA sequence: TGTGCCACCAGCAGAACCAATCTAGTTCTGCAAGAGACCCAGTACTTC. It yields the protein CATSRTNLVLQETQYF.